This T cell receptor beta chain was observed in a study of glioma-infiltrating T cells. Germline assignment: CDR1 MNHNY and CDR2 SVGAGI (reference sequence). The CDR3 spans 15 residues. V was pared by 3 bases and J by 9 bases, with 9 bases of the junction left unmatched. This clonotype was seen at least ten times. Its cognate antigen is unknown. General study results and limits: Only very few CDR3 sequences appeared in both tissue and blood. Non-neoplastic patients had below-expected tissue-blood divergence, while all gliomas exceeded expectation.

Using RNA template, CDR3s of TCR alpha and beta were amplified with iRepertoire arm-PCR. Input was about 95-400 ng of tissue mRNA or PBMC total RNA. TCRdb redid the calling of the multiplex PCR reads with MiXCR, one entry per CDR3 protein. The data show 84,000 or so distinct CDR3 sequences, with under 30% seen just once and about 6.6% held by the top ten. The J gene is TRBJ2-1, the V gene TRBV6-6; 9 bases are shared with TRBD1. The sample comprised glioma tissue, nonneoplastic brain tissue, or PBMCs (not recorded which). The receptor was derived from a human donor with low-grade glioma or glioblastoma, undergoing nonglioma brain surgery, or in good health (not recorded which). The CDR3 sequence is CASSYGTGLLGEQFF. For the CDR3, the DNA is TGTGCCAGCAGTTATGGGACAGGGTTGCTTGGTGAGCAGTTCTTC.